What follows are 3 T cell receptor beta chains derived from one specimen sequenced in a study of identifying expanded T cells in peripheral blood. Generated by immunoSEQ multiplex PCR, the TCRdb table keeps only in-frame clones and is missing some. This sample carries 95,000 to 150,000 clones, 75% to 90% of them seen once, and the ten largest clones take 3.3%. What was sequenced was blood. These receptors all come from a person aged 18 to 70 in good health.

CDR3 DNA sequence: TGTGCCAGCAGTCAAACCCGACGGACAGATACGCAGTATTTT. Its protein product is CASSQTRRTDTQYF. V usage is TRBV6-5 and J usage is TRBJ2-3; D is undetermined. The germline V gene encodes CDR1 MNHEY and CDR2 SVGAGI. The CDR3 runs 14 residues. Trimming shortened V by 5 bases and J by 3 bases, and 12 bases separated the two germline ends.

The chain employs TRBV29-1 and TRBJ1-2; unclear D gene. The ends were cut back, 4 bases at V and 4 bases at J, with 16 bases in the middle. Germline values: CDR1 SQVTM, CDR2 ANQGSEA. This CDR3 is built from 14 residues. For the CDR3, the DNA is TGCAGCGTTGTCTCCCCCCGCAGCCCCTATGGCTACACCTTC. Translation gives CSVVSPRSPYGYTF.

The V gene is TRBV7-3, the J gene TRBJ1-2; D possibly corresponds to TRBD1 (6 bases). Between the trimmed V and J ends, which lost 6 bases and 5 bases, there was a span of 16 bases. From germline, CDR1 is SGHTA and CDR2 FQGTGA. This CDR3 contains 14 residues. The CDR3 sequence: CASSPLKGGYGYTF. The CDR3 coding sequence is TGTGCCAGCAGTCCTCTGAAGGGGGGGTATGGCTACACCTTC.